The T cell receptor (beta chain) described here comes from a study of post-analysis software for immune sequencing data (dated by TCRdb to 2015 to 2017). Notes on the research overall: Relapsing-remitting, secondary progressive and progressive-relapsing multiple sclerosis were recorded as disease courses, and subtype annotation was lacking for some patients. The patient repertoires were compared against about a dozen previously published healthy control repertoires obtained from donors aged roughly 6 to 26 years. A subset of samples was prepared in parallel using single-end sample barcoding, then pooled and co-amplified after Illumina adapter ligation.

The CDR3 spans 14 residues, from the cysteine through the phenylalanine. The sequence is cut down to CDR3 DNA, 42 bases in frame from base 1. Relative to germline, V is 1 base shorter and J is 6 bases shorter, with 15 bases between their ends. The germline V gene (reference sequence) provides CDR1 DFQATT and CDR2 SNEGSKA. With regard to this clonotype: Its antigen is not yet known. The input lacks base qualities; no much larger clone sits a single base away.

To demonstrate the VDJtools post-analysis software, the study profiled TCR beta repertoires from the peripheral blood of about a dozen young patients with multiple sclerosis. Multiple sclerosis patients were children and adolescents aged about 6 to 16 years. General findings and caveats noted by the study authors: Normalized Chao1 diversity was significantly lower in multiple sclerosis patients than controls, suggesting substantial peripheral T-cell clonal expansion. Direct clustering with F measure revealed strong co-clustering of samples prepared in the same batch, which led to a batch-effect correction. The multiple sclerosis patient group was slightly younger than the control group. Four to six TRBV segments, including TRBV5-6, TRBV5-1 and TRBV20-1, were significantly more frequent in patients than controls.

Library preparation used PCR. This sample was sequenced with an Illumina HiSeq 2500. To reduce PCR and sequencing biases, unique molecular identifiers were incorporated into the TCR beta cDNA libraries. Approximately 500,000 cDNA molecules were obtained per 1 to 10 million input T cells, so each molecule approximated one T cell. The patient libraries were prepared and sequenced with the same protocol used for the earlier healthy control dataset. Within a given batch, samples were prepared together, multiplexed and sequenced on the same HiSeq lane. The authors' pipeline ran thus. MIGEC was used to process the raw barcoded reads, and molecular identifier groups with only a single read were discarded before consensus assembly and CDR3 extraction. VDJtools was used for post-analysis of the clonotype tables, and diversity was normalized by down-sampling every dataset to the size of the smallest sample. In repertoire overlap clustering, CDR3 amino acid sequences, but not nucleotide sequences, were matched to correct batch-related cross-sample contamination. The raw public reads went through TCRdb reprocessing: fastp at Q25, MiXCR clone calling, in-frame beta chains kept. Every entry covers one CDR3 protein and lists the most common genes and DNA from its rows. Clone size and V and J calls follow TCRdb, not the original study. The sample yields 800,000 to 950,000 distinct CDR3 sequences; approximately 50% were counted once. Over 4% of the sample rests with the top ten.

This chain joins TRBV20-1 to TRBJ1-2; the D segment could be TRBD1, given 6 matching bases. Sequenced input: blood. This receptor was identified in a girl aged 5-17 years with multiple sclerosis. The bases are TGCAGTGCTAGAGTGCGGGGGGCGGGAGATGGCTACACCTTC. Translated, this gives CSARVRGAGDGYTF.